Listed below are T cell receptor beta chains from one sample, sequenced in a study of blood T cell repertoires in COVID-19. Repertoires were generated with immunoSEQ multiplex PCR, while TCRdb's copy carries only in-frame clones and drops some. Among 84,000 or so clones, around 75% were seen once, and the ten largest hold less than 7%. The sequenced sample consisted of peripheral blood. All receptors derive from a man in his sixties or seventies with COVID-19, enrolled during active disease. CDR3s include the opening cysteine and the closing phenylalanine or tryptophan. The D gene is left open where the match is weak. Expanded clones are given a class, and other clones once, few, many or no size at all.

abundance	v_gene	d_gene	j_gene	CDR3aa
-	TRBV3-1/TRBV3-2	-	TRBJ1-1	CASSRYRDTEAFF
-	TRBV18	-	TRBJ2-7	CASSSSSYEQYF
-	TRBV5-1	-	TRBJ2-1	CASSLDNNNEQFF
-	TRBV7-2	TRBD1	TRBJ1-1	CASSSGQGIAEAFF
-	TRBV28	-	TRBJ1-1	CASSPTENTEAFF
-	TRBV5-1	TRBD1	TRBJ1-1	CASTLGQGNTEAFF
-	TRBV5-1	TRBD1	TRBJ2-6	CASSLGTGGAGANVLTF
-	TRBV5-8	-	TRBJ1-5	CASSPPGGNQPQHF
-	TRBV28	TRBD1	TRBJ1-5	CASRRQGERNQPQHF
-	TRBV5-5	-	TRBJ1-1	CASSLFNMAEAFF
once	TRBV9	TRBD1	TRBJ2-5	CASSVGQGMETQYF
-	TRBV3-1/TRBV3-2	TRBD2	TRBJ2-5	CASSRGGLAGKETQYF
once	TRBV3-1/TRBV3-2	-	TRBJ1-1	CASSRGETNTEAFF
many	TRBV13	TRBD2	TRBJ2-7	CASSSEGLAGDYEQYF
-	TRBV29-1	TRBD2	TRBJ2-1	CSVRGGSFDNEQFF
-	TRBV4-3	-	TRBJ2-5	CASSQGSRTGEETQYF
-	TRBV9	-	TRBJ2-1	CASSAGRTYNEQFF
-	TRBV19	TRBD1	TRBJ2-3	CASSRQGQGARDTQYF
-	TRBV4-1	TRBD1	TRBJ2-7	CASSQVRTGVPFPAWEQYF
-	TRBV6-5	-	TRBJ1-2	CASRPTGPYGYTF